Listed here is a single T cell receptor beta chain. What it binds is unknown. TCRdb passed the reads through MiXCR, listing each CDR3 protein once. The profile shows around 360,000 distinct CDR3 sequences, roughly 34% of them singletons. The data stem from a study of T cell repertoires in cytomegalovirus infection. Study details: Both recently identified HLA-C-restricted and well-studied HLA-B-restricted CMV epitopes were used in the study. Evidence of both CMV infection and a matching HLA type came from public TCR beta signatures.

In germline, CDR1 is LGHNA, CDR2 YSLEER. The CDR3 has 18 residues. V trimming: 0 bases; J trimming: 6 bases; junction bases outside the gene matches: 14. Whole-study results and caveats: Dominating the ex vivo response were TCR beta clonotypes that were CMV-specific and HLA-C-restricted. Individuals carrying CMV plus the relevant HLA were identified by cumulative frequency of public TCR beta families.

The specimen comprised cultured PBMCs, sampled from culture after CMV antigen stimulation. This chain joins TRBV4-3 and TRBJ2-1; 7 bases align to TRBD2. The TCR sequence derives from a human donor in good health (CMV status not recorded). Some clones in this sample may be carry-over from other donors' samples. The CDR3 is CASSQDRAGLGAINEQFF. The CDR3 DNA is TGCGCCAGCAGCCAAGATCGGGCCGGACTAGGGGCGATCAATGAGCAGTTCTTC.